This record covers a single T cell receptor (beta chain). The sample originates from a study of blood T cell repertoires in COVID-19. About the research overall: There were acute and convalescent COVID-19 samples, and they came from the United States, Italy and Spain.

TCRdb keeps only in-frame clones here, not all; method: immunoSEQ multiplex PCR. Of about 220,000 clones in the sample, roughly 84% were seen once. The CDR3 contains 16 residues. V was pared by 8 bases and J by 2 bases, with 12 bases of the junction left unmatched. Germline V gene lookup returns CDR1 SGHRS and CDR2 YFSETQ. The chain uses TRBV5-1 and TRBJ2-5; 10 bases map to TRBD2. Sequenced input: peripheral blood. This TCR derives from an elderly woman with acute or convalescent COVID-19. For the CDR3, the DNA is TGCGCCAGTAGCCGGCAGTTAGCGGGGGGTCAAGAGACCCAGTACTTC. As protein: CASSRQLAGGQETQYF. Full variable domain (outside the CDR3, taken from reference TRBV5-1 and TRBJ2-5): KAGVTQTPRYLIKTRGQQVTLSCSPISGHRSVSWYQQTPGQGLQFLFEYFSETQRNKGNFPGRFSGRQFSNSRSEMNVSTLELGDSALYLCASSRQLAGGQETQYFGPGTRLLVL.